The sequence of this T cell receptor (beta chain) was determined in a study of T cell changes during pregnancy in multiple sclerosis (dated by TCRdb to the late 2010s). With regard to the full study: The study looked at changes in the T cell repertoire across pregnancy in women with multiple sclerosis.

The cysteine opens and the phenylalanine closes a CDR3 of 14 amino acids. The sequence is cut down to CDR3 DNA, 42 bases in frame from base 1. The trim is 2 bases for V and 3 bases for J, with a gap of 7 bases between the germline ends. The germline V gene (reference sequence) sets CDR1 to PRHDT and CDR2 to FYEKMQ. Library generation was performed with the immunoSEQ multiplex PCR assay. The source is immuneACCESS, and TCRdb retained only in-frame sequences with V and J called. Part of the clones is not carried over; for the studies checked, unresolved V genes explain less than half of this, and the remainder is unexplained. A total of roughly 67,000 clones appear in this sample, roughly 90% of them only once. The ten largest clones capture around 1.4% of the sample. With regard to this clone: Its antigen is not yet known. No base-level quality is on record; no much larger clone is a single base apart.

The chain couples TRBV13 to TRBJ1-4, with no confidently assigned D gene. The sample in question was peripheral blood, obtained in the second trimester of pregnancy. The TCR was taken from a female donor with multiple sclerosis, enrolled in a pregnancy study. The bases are TGTGCCAGCAGCTTACGGACTGCTAATGAAAAACTGTTTTTT. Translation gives CASSLRTANEKLFF.